The 11 T cell receptor beta chains presented below share a single source sample, sequenced in a study of blood T cells in healthy people across ages. With a J-beta primer mix and a sample-barcoded 5' primer, a second PCR ran about 7 to 12 cycles. From the 5' RACE reads, TCRdb called clonotypes with MiXCR, one entry per CDR3 protein. Of hundreds of thousands of distinct CDR3 sequences in the sample, 58% were seen once. Sequencing was carried out using blood. These receptors originate from a man aged 55 to 69 in good health.

The V gene is TRBV20-1, the J gene TRBJ1-6; no reliable D call. CDR3 length: 16 amino acids. Trimming took 1 base from V and 1 from J, leaving 11 bases between them. Germline assignment: CDR1 DFQATT and CDR2 SNEGSKA (reference sequence). CDR3: CSARVGGSSYNSPLHF. CDR3 coding DNA: TGCAGTGCTAGAGTGGGAGGGAGTTCCTATAATTCACCCCTCCACTTT.

V is TRBV12-3 or TRBV12-4 and J is TRBJ2-3; 8 bases align to TRBD2. The CDR3 has 14 residues. The V and J ends lost 6 bases and 7 bases, in that order; junction bases with no gene match: 9. CDR3 DNA sequence: TGTGCCAGCAGGGACAGCGGGGGAGTCTATACGCAGTATTTT. Protein: CASRDSGGVYTQYF.

The chain has TRBV24-1 and TRBJ1-2; TRBD1 matches at 7 bases. V was clipped by 5 bases and J by 10 bases; unmatched bases: 9. Germline-derived CDR1 and CDR2 are KGHDR and SFDVKD. CDR3 length: 13 amino acids. CDR3 residues: CATSGTGDGDYTF. The CDR3 DNA sequence: TGTGCCACCAGTGGAACAGGGGATGGAGACTACACCTTC.

This clonotype has only a few counts. The chain's CDR3 is CAISAGETSTDTQYF. The CDR3, as DNA: TGTGCCATCAGCGCTGGTGAAACTAGCACAGATACGCAGTATTTT. V and J are TRBV10-3 and TRBJ2-3; D call uncertain. The germline V gene has CDR1 ENHRY and CDR2 SYGVKD. The V end was cut by 6 bases, the J end by 0 bases, with 13 bases between. The CDR3 contains 15 residues.

This chain joins TRBV29-1 and TRBJ2-5, with 11 bases that match TRBD2. The CDR3 extends over 14 amino acids. The V gene end was trimmed by 8 bases and the J gene end by 11 bases; junction bases not matched to a gene: 16. CDR1 SQVTM and CDR2 ANQGSEA come from the germline V gene. The CDR3 coding sequence is TGCAGCATTGCGGCTAGCGGGGGGACCGTTGAGCAGTACTTC. This codes for CSIAASGGTVEQYF.

The rearrangement joins TRBV7-2 to TRBJ2-5; D may be TRBD1 (6 bases). Near its end, the DNA agrees better with TRBJ2-7, so the J call may be wrong. This CDR3 spans 13 amino acids. The germline gives CDR1 SGHTA, CDR2 FQGNSA. This CDR3 is CASSWDTAYEQYF. The CDR3 region has the DNA TGTGCCAGCAGCTGGGACACCGCTTACGAGCAGTACTTC.

This clonotype appeared a few times. V gene TRBV20-1 combines with J gene TRBJ2-3, with 7 bases aligning to TRBD2. The length of the CDR3 is 12 residues. Trimming removed 5 bases from V and 6 bases from J; junction bases left unmatched: 5. Germline values: CDR1 DFQATT, CDR2 SNEGSKA (reference sequence). The CDR3 sequence: CSADGGLDTQYF. The CDR3 nucleotides read TGCAGTGCTGACGGGGGGTTGGATACGCAGTATTTT.

The chain couples TRBV18 to TRBJ2-5, with D hard to call. Germline V gene sequence: CDR1 KGHSH, CDR2 LQKENI. V lost 5 bases and J lost 2, with 9 bases in between. The CDR3 loop spans 13 amino acids. CDR3 coding DNA: TGTGCCAGCTCAAAGGAGCTTCAAGAGACCCAGTACTTC. Its translation: CASSKELQETQYF.

V and J are TRBV5-1 and TRBJ1-2; weak D call: TRBD1 (6 bases). The CDR3 extends over 16 amino acids. V lost 0 bases and J 0 bases, leaving 12 bases between the germline ends. CDR1 is SGHRS, CDR2 YFSETQ, per germline. The CDR3: CASSLAQGNANYGYTF. The DNA for the CDR3 is TGCGCCAGCAGCTTGGCCCAGGGGAATGCTAACTATGGCTACACCTTC.

The genes are TRBV27 and TRBJ1-2; D is possibly TRBD1 (6 bases). V lost 7 bases and J lost 7, with 16 bases in between. The germline V gene encodes CDR1 MNHEY and CDR2 SMNVEV (reference sequence). The CDR3 consists of 13 residues. The CDR3 sequence is CASKGGVGGGYTF. Written as DNA, the CDR3 is TGTGCCAGCAAGGGGGGTGTGGGGGGTGGCTACACCTTC.

V usage is TRBV20-1 and J usage is TRBJ2-5; the D call may be TRBD1 or TRBD2 (6 bases each). Trimming stripped 1 base from V and 4 bases from J, with 19 bases between. The CDR3 totals 16 residues. Per germline, CDR1 DFQATT and CDR2 SNEGSKA (reference sequence). CDR3 protein: CSARAVGRGGGETQYF. The CDR3 bases are TGCAGTGCTAGAGCGGTGGGCAGGGGAGGAGGAGAGACCCAGTACTTC.